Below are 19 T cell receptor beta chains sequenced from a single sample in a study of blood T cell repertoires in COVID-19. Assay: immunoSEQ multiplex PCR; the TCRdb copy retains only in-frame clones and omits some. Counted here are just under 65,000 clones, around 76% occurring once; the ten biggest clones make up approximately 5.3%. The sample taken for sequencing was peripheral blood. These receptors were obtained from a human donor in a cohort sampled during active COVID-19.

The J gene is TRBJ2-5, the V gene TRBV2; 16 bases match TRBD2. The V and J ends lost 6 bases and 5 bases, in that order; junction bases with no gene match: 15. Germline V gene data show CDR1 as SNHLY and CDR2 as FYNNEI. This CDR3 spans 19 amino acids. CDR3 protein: CASRTGTSGGAVIGETQYF. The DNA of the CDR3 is TGTGCCAGCAGAACCGGGACTAGCGGGGGGGCGGTAATCGGGGAGACCCAGTACTTC. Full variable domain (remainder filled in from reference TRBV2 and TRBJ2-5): EPEVTQTPSHQVTQMGQEVILRCVPISNHLYFYWYRQILGQKVEFLVSFYNNEISEKSEIFDDQFSVERPDGSNFTLKIRSTKLEDSAMYFCASRTGTSGGAVIGETQYFGPGTRLLVL.

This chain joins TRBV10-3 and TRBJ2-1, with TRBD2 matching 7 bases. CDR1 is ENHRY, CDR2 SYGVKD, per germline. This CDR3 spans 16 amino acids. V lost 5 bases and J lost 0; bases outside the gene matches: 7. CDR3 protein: CAISHTSASSYNEQFF. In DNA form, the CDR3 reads TGTGCCATCAGTCATACTAGCGCCAGCTCCTACAATGAGCAGTTCTTC.

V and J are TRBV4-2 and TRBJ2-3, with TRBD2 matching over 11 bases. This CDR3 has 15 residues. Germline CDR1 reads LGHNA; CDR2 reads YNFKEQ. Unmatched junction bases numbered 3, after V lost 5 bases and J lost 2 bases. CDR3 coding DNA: TGTGCCAGCAGCGTAGCGGGGGGGCACACAGATACGCAGTATTTT. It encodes CASSVAGGHTDTQYF.

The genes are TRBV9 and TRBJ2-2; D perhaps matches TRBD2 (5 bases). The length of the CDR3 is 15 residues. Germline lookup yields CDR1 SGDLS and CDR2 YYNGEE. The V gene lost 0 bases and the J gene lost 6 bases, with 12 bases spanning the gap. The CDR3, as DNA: TGTGCCAGCAGCGTAGGGACGAGCGGTCCCGGGGAGCTGTTTTTT. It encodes CASSVGTSGPGELFF.

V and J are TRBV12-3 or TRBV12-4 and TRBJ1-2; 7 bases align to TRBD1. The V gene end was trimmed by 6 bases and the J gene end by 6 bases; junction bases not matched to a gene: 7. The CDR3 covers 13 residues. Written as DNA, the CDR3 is TGTGCCAGCAGACGACAGGGACTGGATGGCTACACCTTC. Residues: CASRRQGLDGYTF.

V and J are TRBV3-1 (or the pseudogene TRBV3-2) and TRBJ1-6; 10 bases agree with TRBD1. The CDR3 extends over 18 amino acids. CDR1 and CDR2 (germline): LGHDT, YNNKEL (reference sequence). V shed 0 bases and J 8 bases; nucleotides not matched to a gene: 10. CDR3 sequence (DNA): TGTGCCAGCAGCCAAGAAAAGGACAGGGGGTGGAACTATTCACCCCTCCACTTT. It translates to CASSQEKDRGWNYSPLHF.

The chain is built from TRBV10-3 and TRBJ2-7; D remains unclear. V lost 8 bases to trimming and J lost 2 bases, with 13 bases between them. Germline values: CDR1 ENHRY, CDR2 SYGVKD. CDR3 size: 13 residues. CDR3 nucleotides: TGTGCCATCGGATCAGCGCCCCCCTACGAGCAGTACTTC. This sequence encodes CAIGSAPPYEQYF.

CDR3 sequence reads: CASSHGTLQETQYF. The CDR3 DNA reads as TGTGCCAGCAGCCACGGGACTCTCCAAGAGACCCAGTACTTC. This chain uses TRBV3-1 (or the pseudogene TRBV3-2) with TRBJ2-5, with D perhaps TRBD2 (6 bases). V gave up 3 bases and J gave up 1 base, with 9 bases separating them. The CDR3 is made up of 14 amino acids. The germline CDR1 and CDR2 sequences are LGHDT and YNNKEL (reference sequence).

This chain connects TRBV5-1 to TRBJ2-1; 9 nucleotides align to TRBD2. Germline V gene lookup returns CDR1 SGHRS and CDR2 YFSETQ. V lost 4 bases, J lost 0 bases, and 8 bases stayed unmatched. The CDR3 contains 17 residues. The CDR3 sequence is CASSNDRAGGSYNEQFF. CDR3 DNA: TGCGCCAGCAGCAACGACAGAGCGGGGGGCTCCTACAATGAGCAGTTCTTC.

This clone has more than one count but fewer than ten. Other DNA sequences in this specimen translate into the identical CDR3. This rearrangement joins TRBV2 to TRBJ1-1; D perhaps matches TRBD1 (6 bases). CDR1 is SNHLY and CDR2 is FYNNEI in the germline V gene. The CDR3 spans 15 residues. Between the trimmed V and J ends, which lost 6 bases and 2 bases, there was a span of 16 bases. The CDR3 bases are TGTGCCAGCAGCGTTCCGGGACACTTAAACACTGAAGCTTTCTTT. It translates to CASSVPGHLNTEAFF.

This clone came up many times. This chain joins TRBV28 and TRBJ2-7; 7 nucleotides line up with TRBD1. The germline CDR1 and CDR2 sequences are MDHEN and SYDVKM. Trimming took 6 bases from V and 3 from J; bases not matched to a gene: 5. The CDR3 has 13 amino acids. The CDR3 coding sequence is TGTGCCAGCAGACGGACAGGCTACTACGAGCAGTACTTC. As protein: CASRRTGYYEQYF.

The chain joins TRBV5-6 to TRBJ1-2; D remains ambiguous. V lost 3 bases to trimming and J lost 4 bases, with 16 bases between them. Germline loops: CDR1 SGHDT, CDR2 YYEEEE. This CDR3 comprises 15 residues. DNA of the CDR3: TGTGCCAGCAGCTCCTATAATAGCTTAGCCTATGGCTACACCTTC. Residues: CASSSYNSLAYGYTF.

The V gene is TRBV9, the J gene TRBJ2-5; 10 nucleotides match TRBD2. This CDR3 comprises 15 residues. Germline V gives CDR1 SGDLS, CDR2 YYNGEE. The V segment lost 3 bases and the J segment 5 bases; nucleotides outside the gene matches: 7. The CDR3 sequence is CASSASGGAGETQYF. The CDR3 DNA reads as TGTGCCAGCAGCGCGAGCGGGGGGGCTGGGGAGACCCAGTACTTC.

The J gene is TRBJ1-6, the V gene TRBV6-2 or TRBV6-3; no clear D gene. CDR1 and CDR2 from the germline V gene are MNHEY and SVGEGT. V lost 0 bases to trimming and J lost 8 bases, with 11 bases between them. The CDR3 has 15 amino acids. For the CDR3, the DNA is TGTGCCAGCAGTTACTCGAGAGGGCGAGATTCACCCCTCCACTTT. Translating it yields CASSYSRGRDSPLHF.

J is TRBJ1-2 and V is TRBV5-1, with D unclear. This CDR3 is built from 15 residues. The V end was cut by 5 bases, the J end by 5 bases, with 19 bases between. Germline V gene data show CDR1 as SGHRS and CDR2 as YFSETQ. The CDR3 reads CASRPDSSWSYGYTF. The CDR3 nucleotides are TGCGCCAGCAGACCGGACTCATCATGGTCATATGGCTACACCTTC. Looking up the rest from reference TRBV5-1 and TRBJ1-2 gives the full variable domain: KAGVTQTPRYLIKTRGQQVTLSCSPISGHRSVSWYQQTPGQGLQFLFEYFSETQRNKGNFPGRFSGRQFSNSRSEMNVSTLELGDSALYLCASRPDSSWSYGYTFGSGTRLTVV.

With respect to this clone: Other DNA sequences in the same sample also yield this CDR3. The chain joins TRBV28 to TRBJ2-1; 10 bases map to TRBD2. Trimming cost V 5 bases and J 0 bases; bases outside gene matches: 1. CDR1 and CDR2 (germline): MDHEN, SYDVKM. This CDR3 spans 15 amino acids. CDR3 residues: CASSPSGSSYNEQFF. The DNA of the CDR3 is TGTGCCAGCAGTCCTAGCGGGAGCTCCTACAATGAGCAGTTCTTC.

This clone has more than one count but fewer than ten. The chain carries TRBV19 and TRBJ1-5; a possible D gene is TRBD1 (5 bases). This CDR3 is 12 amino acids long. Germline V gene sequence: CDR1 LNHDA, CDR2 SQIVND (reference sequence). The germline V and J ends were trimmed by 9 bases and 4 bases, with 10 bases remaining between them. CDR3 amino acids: CASNQGNQPQHF. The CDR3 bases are TGTGCCAGCAATCAGGGTAATCAGCCCCAGCATTTT.

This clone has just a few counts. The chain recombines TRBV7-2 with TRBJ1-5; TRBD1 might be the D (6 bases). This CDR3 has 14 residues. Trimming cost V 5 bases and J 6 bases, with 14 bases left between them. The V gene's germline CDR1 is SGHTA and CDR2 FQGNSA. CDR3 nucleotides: TGTGCCAGCAGCCCAGGGGATGGGGTTCAGCCCCAGCATTTT. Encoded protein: CASSPGDGVQPQHF.

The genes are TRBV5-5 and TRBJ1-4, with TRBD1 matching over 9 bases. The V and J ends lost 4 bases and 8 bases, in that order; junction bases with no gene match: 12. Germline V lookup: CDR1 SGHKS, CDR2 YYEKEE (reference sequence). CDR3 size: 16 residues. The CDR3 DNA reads TGTGCCAGCAGCATGGGCTTGGGACAGGGAGTGGAAAAACTGTTTTTT. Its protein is CASSMGLGQGVEKLFF. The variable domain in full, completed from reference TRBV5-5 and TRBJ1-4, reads DAGVTQSPTHLIKTRGQQVTLRCSPISGHKSVSWYQQVLGQGPQFIFQYYEKEERGRGNFPDRFSARQFPNYSSELNVNALLLGDSALYLCASSMGLGQGVEKLFFGSGTQLSVL.